These 22 T cell receptor beta chains originate from one sample sequenced in a study of neurological immune-mediated disorders. TCRdb reanalysed the 5' RACE reads using MiXCR and keeps one entry per CDR3 protein. The sample holds approximately 30,000 distinct CDR3 sequences; approximately 5% are singletons and the top ten take around 1.9%. Sequencing was done on a sample of CD4+ T cells from blood. Source of these receptors: a woman between 50 and 59 years old in good health.

This clonotype was counted at least ten times. The CDR3: CSADRRETQYF. CDR3 sequence (DNA): TGCAGTGCGGACAGGCGAGAGACCCAGTACTTC. The chain employs TRBV20-1 and TRBJ2-5, with TRBD1 matching over 7 bases. V lost 6 bases and J lost 4; bases outside the gene matches: 2. The CDR3 has 11 residues. Germline V gene sequence: CDR1 DFQATT, CDR2 SNEGSKA (reference sequence).

This clonotype has a handful of counts. The V gene is TRBV20-1, the J gene TRBJ1-5; perhaps TRBD1 as D (6 bases). V gave up 4 bases and J gave up 3 bases, with 13 bases separating them. The CDR3 extends over 14 amino acids. Germline values: CDR1 DFQATT, CDR2 SNEGSKA (reference sequence). The CDR3 DNA sequence: TGCAGTGCTACGGTGGGGGGGCTCAATCAGCCCCAGCATTTT. It yields the protein CSATVGGLNQPQHF.

This clonotype was counted many times. The rearrangement links TRBV7-2 to TRBJ1-5; D not resolved. V gave up 1 base and J gave up 2 bases, with 3 bases separating them. Germline CDR1 is SGHTA and CDR2 is FQGNSA. This CDR3 region has 13 residues. This CDR3 reads CASSLDGNQPQHF. The CDR3, as DNA: TGTGCCAGCAGCTTAGACGGCAATCAGCCCCAGCATTTT.

At least ten counts were recorded for this clonotype. The chain combines TRBV5-1 with TRBJ1-3, with D hard to call. Germline V gives CDR1 SGHRS, CDR2 YFSETQ. The CDR3 runs to 16 residues. The V gene lost 0 bases and the J gene lost 4 bases, with 14 bases spanning the gap. The CDR3 reads CASSLDPPENGNTIYF. DNA for the CDR3: TGCGCCAGCAGCTTGGACCCCCCAGAAAACGGAAACACCATATATTTT. The variable domain in full, with the rest retrieved from reference TRBV5-1 and TRBJ1-3, is KAGVTQTPRYLIKTRGQQVTLSCSPISGHRSVSWYQQTPGQGLQFLFEYFSETQRNKGNFPGRFSGRQFSNSRSEMNVSTLELGDSALYLCASSLDPPENGNTIYFGEGSWLTVV.

The sample holds many counts of this clonotype. This chain connects TRBV5-5 to TRBJ1-1; 8 bases map to TRBD1. Germline values: CDR1 SGHKS, CDR2 YYEKEE (reference sequence). After removal of 0 bases from V and 7 bases from J, the junction contained 11 bases not matched to a gene. The CDR3 totals 16 residues. The CDR3 DNA sequence: TGTGCCAGCAGCTTGGCTCTCGGACAGGGTGGATTTGAAGCTTTCTTT. This translates into CASSLALGQGGFEAFF. Looking up the rest from reference TRBV5-5 and TRBJ1-1 gives the full variable domain: DAGVTQSPTHLIKTRGQQVTLRCSPISGHKSVSWYQQVLGQGPQFIFQYYEKEERGRGNFPDRFSARQFPNYSSELNVNALLLGDSALYLCASSLALGQGGFEAFFGQGTRLTVV.

This clonotype has at least ten counts. This sequence joins TRBV5-1 and TRBJ2-3, with D perhaps TRBD2 (5 bases). Germline values: CDR1 SGHRS, CDR2 YFSETQ. V lost 0 bases, J lost 0 bases, and 11 bases lay in between. The CDR3 is 16 amino acids. The CDR3 DNA is TGCGCCAGCAGCTTGGGCGGGCGGACTAGCACAGATACGCAGTATTTT. Its translation: CASSLGGRTSTDTQYF. The full variable domain, with the rest looked up from reference TRBV5-1 and TRBJ2-3, is KAGVTQTPRYLIKTRGQQVTLSCSPISGHRSVSWYQQTPGQGLQFLFEYFSETQRNKGNFPGRFSGRQFSNSRSEMNVSTLELGDSALYLCASSLGGRTSTDTQYFGPGTRLTVL.

This clonotype was counted ten times or more. This chain joins TRBV14 and TRBJ2-5, with D perhaps TRBD1 (5 bases). Germline V lookup: CDR1 SGHDN, CDR2 FVKESK. Trimming left V 4 bases short and J 1 base short, with 10 bases between. The CDR3 loop spans 14 amino acids. In nucleotides, the CDR3 is TGTGCCAGCAGCCCCCGACAGACCCAAGAGACCCAGTACTTC. It is translated as CASSPRQTQETQYF.

This clonotype was counted ten times or more. This sequence joins TRBV7-2 and TRBJ2-3; D might be TRBD2 (6 bases). The CDR3 contains 16 residues. CDR1 and CDR2 (germline): SGHTA, FQGNSA. Trimming removed 0 bases from V and 9 bases from J, with 19 bases in between. CDR3 nucleotides: TGTGCCAGCAGCTTAGCGTCGGCGGGCGCGGGATGGACGCAGTATTTT. Translation gives CASSLASAGAGWTQYF.

This clonotype was seen repeatedly, ten times or more. V gene TRBV28 combines with J gene TRBJ2-4; TRBD1 matches 9 bases. CDR3 length: 17 residues. Unmatched junction bases numbered 10, after V lost 6 bases and J lost 1 base. From germline, CDR1 is MDHEN and CDR2 SYDVKM. The DNA for the CDR3 is TGTGCCAGCAGAAAAACAGGGGGCGCCGAGGCCAAAAACATTCAGTACTTC. Translating gives CASRKTGGAEAKNIQYF. Together with reference TRBV28 and TRBJ2-4, the CDR3 gives the full variable domain: DVKVTQSSRYLVKRTGEKVFLECVQDMDHENMFWYRQDPGLGLRLIYFSYDVKMKEKGDIPEGYSVSREKKERFSLILESASTNQTSMYLCASRKTGGAEAKNIQYFGAGTRLSVL.

Many counts were recorded for this clonotype. This chain links TRBV5-5 with TRBJ2-1, with D unclear. Germline V CDR1 and CDR2: SGHKS, YYEKEE (reference sequence). Trimming shortened V by 0 bases and J by 8 bases, and 15 bases separated the two germline ends. The CDR3 covers 15 residues. The chain's CDR3 is CASSLETLPTYEQFF. The CDR3 region has the DNA TGTGCCAGCAGCTTGGAAACACTACCTACTTATGAGCAGTTCTTC.

This clonotype has at least ten counts. V usage is TRBV3-1 and J usage is TRBJ2-2; the D call may be TRBD1 or TRBD2 (5 bases each). Per germline, CDR1 LGHDT and CDR2 YNNKEL (reference sequence). V lost 1 base and J 4 bases, leaving 16 bases between the germline ends. This CDR3 comprises 17 residues. CDR3 region: CASSQGMGPGITGELFF. CDR3 bases: TGTGCCAGCAGCCAAGGAATGGGACCTGGAATCACCGGGGAGCTGTTTTTT.

This clonotype was seen ten or more times. The chain links TRBV20-1 to TRBJ2-3; 7 bases are shared with TRBD1. CDR3 length equals 11 residues. Unmatched junction bases numbered 3, after V lost 5 bases and J lost 7 bases. Per germline, CDR1 DFQATT and CDR2 SNEGSKA (reference sequence). CDR3 DNA: TGCAGTGCTCTACAGGGGCATACGCAGTATTTT. It yields the protein CSALQGHTQYF.

This clonotype has a count of ten or more. The chain is built from TRBV15 and TRBJ2-2; TRBD2 aligns across 7 bases. V was pared by 9 bases and J by 3 bases, with 10 bases of the junction left unmatched. The CDR3 totals 15 residues. Germline lookup yields CDR1 LNHNV and CDR2 YYDKDF (reference sequence). The CDR3 DNA is TGTGCCACGAAAGTCGCGGGGGTTTACACCGGGGAGCTGTTTTTT. Its translation: CATKVAGVYTGELFF.

At least ten counts were recorded for this clonotype. This chain connects TRBV15 to TRBJ2-7; 7 bases agree with TRBD1. This CDR3 spans 16 amino acids. Germline CDR1 LNHNV, CDR2 YYDKDF (reference sequence). The ends lost 0 bases at V and 0 bases at J; junction bases unmatched: 5. CDR3 residues: CATSRDQTGSSYEQYF. CDR3 sequence (DNA): TGTGCCACCAGCAGAGATCAGACAGGGAGCTCCTACGAGCAGTACTTC.

This chain links TRBV18 with TRBJ2-7, with 9 bases aligning to TRBD1. The J segment lost 4 bases and the V segment lost 2 bases, leaving 6 bases of the junction unmatched. Germline loops: CDR1 KGHSH, CDR2 LQKENI. This CDR3 is built from 15 residues. CDR3: CASSPGGTGLYEQYF. For the CDR3, the DNA is TGTGCCAGCTCACCAGGAGGGACAGGGTTATACGAGCAGTACTTC.

This clonotype occurred many times. CDR3 in amino acids: CASSLAATGQETQYF. The CDR3, as DNA: TGCGCCAGCAGCTTGGCAGCGACAGGACAAGAGACCCAGTACTTC. The rearrangement uses TRBV5-1 and TRBJ2-5, with D possibly being TRBD1 (6 bases). Germline V gene sequence: CDR1 SGHRS, CDR2 YFSETQ. This CDR3 is built from 15 residues. V lost 0 bases and J 2 bases, leaving 11 bases between the germline ends.

This clonotype has ten or more counts. The rearrangement links TRBV29-1 to TRBJ2-7; D is unclear. V shed 4 bases and J shed 0 bases, with 7 bases lying between them. The CDR3 totals 12 residues. The germline V gene encodes CDR1 SQVTM and CDR2 ANQGSEA. Here the CDR3 DNA reads TGCAGCGTTGTGTGGAGCTCCTACGAGCAGTACTTC. Translated, it gives CSVVWSSYEQYF.

The sample holds many counts of this clonotype. CDR3 coding DNA: TGTGCCAGCAGCCATAGGACTAGGGGCAACGAGCAGTACTTC. This sequence encodes CASSHRTRGNEQYF. The chain is built from TRBV7-9 and TRBJ2-7; 7 bases fit TRBD2. Trimming cost V 5 bases and J 5 bases; bases outside gene matches: 9. The CDR3 totals 14 residues. Per germline, CDR1 SEHNR and CDR2 FQNEAQ (reference sequence).

This clonotype was seen repeatedly, ten times or more. The chain links TRBV9 to TRBJ2-7; 7 positions agree with TRBD2. CDR3 size: 15 residues. Looked up from germline, CDR1 is SGDLS and CDR2 is YYNGEE. V shed 2 bases, J shed 0 bases, and the junction held 5 bases outside the gene matches. The CDR3: CASSVSGTNSYEQYF. The CDR3 nucleotides are TGTGCCAGCAGCGTCTCCGGGACTAACTCCTACGAGCAGTACTTC.

In its sample, this clonotype was seen many times. The V and J genes are TRBV7-2 and TRBJ2-1; 8 nucleotides line up with TRBD2. The V gene end was trimmed by 5 bases and the J gene end by 8 bases; junction bases not matched to a gene: 11. The CDR3 loop spans 15 amino acids. Germline values: CDR1 SGHTA, CDR2 FQGNSA. The CDR3 DNA sequence: TGTGCCAGCAGCCCCAGAACCGTAGCGGGGCATGAGCAGTTCTTC. Translation: CASSPRTVAGHEQFF.

This clonotype was picked up many times. This chain links TRBV7-8 with TRBJ2-7, with D possibly being TRBD2 (6 bases). The CDR3 runs 15 residues. Germline V gene sequence: CDR1 SGHVS, CDR2 FQNEAQ. V lost 1 base, J lost 2 bases, and 12 bases lay in between. The CDR3 protein is CASSLVDGGTYEQYF. The CDR3 coding sequence is TGTGCCAGCAGCTTAGTGGACGGGGGTACCTACGAGCAGTACTTC.

In its sample, this clonotype ranks as medium-sized. The chain has TRBV5-1 and TRBJ1-1; no definite D call. The CDR3 totals 14 residues. Trimming took 2 bases from V and 1 from J, leaving 9 bases between them. The germline V gene encodes CDR1 SGHRS and CDR2 YFSETQ. The CDR3 nucleotides read TGCGCCAGCAGCTTAAGCAGTGCGAACACTGAAGCTTTCTTT. Amino acid sequence: CASSLSSANTEAFF.